This TCR beta chain is from a study of vaccination and CD4 T cells after COVID-19. This CDR3 contains 13 residues. Trimming shortened V by 2 bases and J by 4 bases, and 9 bases separated the two germline ends. Regarding this clonotype: Its antigen is unknown.

At the Johns Hopkins FTIC core, DNA taken from cultured CD4+ T cells was sequenced by way of the Oncomine TCR Beta short-read assay. Each CDR3 protein is one row after TCRdb ran MiXCR on the PCR reads. This sample has about 14,000 distinct CDR3 sequences, with around 30% found just once. The treatment was: approximately nine-day PBMC culture with coronavirus spike peptide pools or control peptides (ViraFEST assay). Material: cultured CD4+ T cells from blood. The sequence was collected from a human donor with COVID-19. V and J are TRBV5-3 and TRBJ1-2, with D possibly being TRBD1 (5 bases). TRBV5-3 is classed as an ORF, of uncertain function. The CDR3 DNA reads TGTGCCAGAAGCTTCTTGGGGACCTATGGCTACACCTTC. This sequence encodes CARSFLGTYGYTF.